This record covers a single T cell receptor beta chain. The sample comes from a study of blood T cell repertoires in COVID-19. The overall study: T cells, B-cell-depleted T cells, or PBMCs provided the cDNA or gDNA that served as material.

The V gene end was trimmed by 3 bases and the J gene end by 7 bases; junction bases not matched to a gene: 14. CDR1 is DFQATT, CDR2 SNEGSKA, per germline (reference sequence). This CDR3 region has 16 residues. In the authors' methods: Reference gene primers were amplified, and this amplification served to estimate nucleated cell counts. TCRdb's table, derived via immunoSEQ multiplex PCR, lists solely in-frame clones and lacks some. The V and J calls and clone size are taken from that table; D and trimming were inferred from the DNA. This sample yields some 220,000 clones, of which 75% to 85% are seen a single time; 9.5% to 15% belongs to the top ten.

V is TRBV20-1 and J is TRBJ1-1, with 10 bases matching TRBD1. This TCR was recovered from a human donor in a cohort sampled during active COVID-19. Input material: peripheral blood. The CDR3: CSASPATGGLRGEAFF. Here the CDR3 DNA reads TGCAGTGCTAGTCCTGCGACAGGGGGCTTAAGGGGTGAAGCTTTCTTT.